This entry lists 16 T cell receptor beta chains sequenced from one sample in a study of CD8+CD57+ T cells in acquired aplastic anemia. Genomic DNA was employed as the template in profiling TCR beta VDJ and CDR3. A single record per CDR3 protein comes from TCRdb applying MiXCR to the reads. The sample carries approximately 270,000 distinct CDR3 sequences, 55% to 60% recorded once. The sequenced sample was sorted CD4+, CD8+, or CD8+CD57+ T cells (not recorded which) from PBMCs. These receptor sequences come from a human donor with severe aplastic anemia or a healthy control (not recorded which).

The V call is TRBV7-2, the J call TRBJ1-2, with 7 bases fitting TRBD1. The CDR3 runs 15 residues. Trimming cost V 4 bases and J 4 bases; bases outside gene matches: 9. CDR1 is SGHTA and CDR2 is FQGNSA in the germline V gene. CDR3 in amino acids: CASSSRPGQSYGYTF. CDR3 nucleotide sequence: TGTGCCAGCAGCTCCCGTCCGGGACAGAGCTATGGCTACACCTTC. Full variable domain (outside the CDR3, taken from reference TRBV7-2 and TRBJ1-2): GAGVSQSPSNKVTEKGKDVELRCDPISGHTALYWYRQSLGQGLEFLIYFQGNSAPDKSGLPSDRFSAERTGGSVSTLTIQRTQQEDSAVYLCASSSRPGQSYGYTFGSGTRLTVV.

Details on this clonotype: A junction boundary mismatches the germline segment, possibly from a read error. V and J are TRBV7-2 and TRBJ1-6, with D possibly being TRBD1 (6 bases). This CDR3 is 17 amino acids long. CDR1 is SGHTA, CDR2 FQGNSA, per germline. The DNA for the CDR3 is TGTGCCAGCAGTCTTACCGCTTCGGGACAAGTTAATTCACCCCCCCACTTT. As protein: CASSLTASGQVNSPPHF.

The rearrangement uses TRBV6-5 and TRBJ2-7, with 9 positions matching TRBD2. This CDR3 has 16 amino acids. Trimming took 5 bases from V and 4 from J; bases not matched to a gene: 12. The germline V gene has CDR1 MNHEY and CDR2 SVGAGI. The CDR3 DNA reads TGTGCCAGCAGTGACCTGCGAGGGGCGGGGGGGTACGAGCAGTACTTC. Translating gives CASSDLRGAGGYEQYF.

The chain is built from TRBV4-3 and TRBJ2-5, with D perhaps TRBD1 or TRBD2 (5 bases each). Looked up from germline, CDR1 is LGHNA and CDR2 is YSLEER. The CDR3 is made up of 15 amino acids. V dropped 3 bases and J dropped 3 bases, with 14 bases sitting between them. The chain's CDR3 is CASSQLGTPKETQYF. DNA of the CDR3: TGCGCCAGCAGCCAGTTAGGGACCCCAAAAGAGACCCAGTACTTC.

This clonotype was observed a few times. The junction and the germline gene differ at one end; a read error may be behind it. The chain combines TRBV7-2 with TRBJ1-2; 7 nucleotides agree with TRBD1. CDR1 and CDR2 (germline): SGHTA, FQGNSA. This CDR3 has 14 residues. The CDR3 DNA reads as TGTGCCAGCAGTTTAAAGGGGGCCAACTATGGCTGCACCTTC. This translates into CASSLKGANYGCTF.

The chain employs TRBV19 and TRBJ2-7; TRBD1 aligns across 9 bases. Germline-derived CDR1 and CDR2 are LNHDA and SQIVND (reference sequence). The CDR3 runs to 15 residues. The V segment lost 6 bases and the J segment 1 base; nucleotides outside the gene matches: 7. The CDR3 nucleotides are TGTGCCAGTAGCTTTGGGACAGGGTATTCCTACGAGCAGTACTTC. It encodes CASSFGTGYSYEQYF.

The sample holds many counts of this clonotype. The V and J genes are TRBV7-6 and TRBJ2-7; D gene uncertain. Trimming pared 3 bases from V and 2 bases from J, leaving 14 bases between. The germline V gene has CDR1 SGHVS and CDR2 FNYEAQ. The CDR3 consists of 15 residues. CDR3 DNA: TGTGCCAGCAGCTTCAGTGCTGAGTCCACCTACGAGCAGTACTTC. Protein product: CASSFSAESTYEQYF.

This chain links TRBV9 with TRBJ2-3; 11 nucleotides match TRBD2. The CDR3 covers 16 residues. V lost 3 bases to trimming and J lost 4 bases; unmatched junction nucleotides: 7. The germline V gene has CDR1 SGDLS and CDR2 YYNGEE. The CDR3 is CASSATGTSGPDTQYF. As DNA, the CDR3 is TGTGCCAGCAGCGCTACCGGGACTAGCGGACCAGATACGCAGTATTTT.

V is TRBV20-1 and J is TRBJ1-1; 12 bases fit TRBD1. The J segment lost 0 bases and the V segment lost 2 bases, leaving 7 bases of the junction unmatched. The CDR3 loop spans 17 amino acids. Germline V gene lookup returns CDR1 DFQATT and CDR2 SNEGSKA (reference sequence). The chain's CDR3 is CSARSPGQGALNTEAFF. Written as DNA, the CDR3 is TGCAGTGCTAGAAGCCCGGGACAGGGGGCACTGAACACTGAAGCTTTCTTT.

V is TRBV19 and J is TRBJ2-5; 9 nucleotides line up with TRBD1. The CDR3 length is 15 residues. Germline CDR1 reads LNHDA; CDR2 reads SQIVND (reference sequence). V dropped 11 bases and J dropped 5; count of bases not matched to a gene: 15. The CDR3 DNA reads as TGTGCCTCACGACCAGGACAGGGGAAGGTGGAGACCCAGTACTTC. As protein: CASRPGQGKVETQYF.

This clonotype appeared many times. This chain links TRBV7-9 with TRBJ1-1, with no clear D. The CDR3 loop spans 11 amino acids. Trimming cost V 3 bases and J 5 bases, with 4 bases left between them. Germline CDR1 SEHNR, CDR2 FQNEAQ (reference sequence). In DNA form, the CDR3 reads TGTGCCAGCAGCTTTGGGACTGAAGCTTTCTTT. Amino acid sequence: CASSFGTEAFF.

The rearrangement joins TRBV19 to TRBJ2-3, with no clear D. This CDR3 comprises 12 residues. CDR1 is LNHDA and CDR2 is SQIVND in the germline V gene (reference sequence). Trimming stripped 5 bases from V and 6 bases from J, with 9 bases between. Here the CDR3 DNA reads TGTGCCAGTAGTCCAACAGCGGATACGCAGTATTTT. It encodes CASSPTADTQYF. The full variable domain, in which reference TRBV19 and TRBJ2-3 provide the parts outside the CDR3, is DGGITQSPKYLFRKEGQNVTLSCEQNLNHDAMYWYRQDPGQGLRLIYYSQIVNDFQKGDIAEGYSVSREKKESFPLTVTSAQKNPTAFYLCASSPTADTQYFGPGTRLTVL.

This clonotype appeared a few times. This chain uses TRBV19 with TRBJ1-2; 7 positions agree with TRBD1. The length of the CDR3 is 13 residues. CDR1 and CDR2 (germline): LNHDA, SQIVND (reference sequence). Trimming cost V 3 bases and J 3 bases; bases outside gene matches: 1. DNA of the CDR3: TGTGCCAGTAGTATCACAGGGGACTATGGCTACACCTTC. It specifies CASSITGDYGYTF.

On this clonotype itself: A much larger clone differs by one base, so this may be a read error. CDR3: CACSWGALVETQYF. CDR3 bases: TGTGCCTGCAGTTGGGGGGCCCTTGTAGAGACCCAGTACTTC. The V and J genes are TRBV6-2 or TRBV6-3 and TRBJ2-5; D may match TRBD1 or TRBD2 (6 bases each). This CDR3 contains 14 residues. CDR1 and CDR2 (germline): MNHEY, SVGEGT.

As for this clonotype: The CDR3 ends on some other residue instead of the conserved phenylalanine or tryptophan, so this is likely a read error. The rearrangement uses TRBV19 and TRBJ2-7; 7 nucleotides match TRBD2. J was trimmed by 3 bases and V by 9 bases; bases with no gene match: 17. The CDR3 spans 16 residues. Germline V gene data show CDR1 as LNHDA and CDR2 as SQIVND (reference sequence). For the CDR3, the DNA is TGTGCCAGCAGTTTGGCTCGGGGCGGGGGTTACTACGAGCAGTACTCC. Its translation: CASSLARGGGYYEQYS.

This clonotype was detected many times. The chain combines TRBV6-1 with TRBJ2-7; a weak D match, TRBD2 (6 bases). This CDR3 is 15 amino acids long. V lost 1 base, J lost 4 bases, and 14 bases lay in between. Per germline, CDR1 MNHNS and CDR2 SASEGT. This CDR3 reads CASSEEASVDYEQYF. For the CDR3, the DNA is TGTGCCAGCAGTGAAGAGGCTAGCGTAGATTACGAGCAGTACTTC.